Below are 28 T cell receptor beta chains sequenced from a single sample in a study of blood T cell repertoires in COVID-19. Using immunoSEQ multiplex PCR, the repertoire was profiled, and TCRdb retains in-frame clones only, with some absent. The sample yields under 300,000 clones, approximately 82% seen once. Sequences were obtained from peripheral blood. These receptors all stem from a man of 80 years or more with acute or convalescent COVID-19.

V gene TRBV30 combines with J gene TRBJ1-6, with D perhaps matching TRBD1 (5 bases). Germline V gene lookup returns CDR1 GTSNPN and CDR2 SVGIG (reference sequence). V shed 0 bases and J shed 7 bases, with 10 bases lying between them. The CDR3 contains 14 residues. The CDR3 bases are TGTGCCTGGAGTGTAAACAGGATGAATTCACCCCTCCACTTT. Protein: CAWSVNRMNSPLHF.

The genes are TRBV27 and TRBJ2-7, with D possibly matching TRBD2 (6 bases). The V gene's germline CDR1 is MNHEY and CDR2 SMNVEV (reference sequence). The CDR3 spans 15 residues. Trimming left V 6 bases short and J 3 bases short, with 18 bases between. The CDR3 loop is CASRIPTAGFYEQYF. DNA of the CDR3: TGTGCCAGCAGAATCCCCACAGCGGGTTTCTACGAGCAGTACTTC.

This chain links TRBV9 with TRBJ2-5; 8 bases match TRBD2. V was clipped by 0 bases and J by 2 bases; unmatched bases: 3. In germline, CDR1 is SGDLS, CDR2 YYNGEE. The CDR3 contains 15 residues. CDR3 bases: TGTGCCAGCAGCGTAGGGACGGGGGGGCAAGAGACCCAGTACTTC. Translation: CASSVGTGGQETQYF.

The chain recombines TRBV4-2 with TRBJ1-2, with 8 nucleotides matching TRBD1. V lost 4 bases and J lost 8; bases outside the gene matches: 12. CDR1 is LGHNA, CDR2 YNFKEQ, per germline. The CDR3 is 15 residues long. The CDR3 sequence: CASSLTWLDREGYTF. The CDR3 DNA reads as TGTGCCAGCAGCCTCACATGGTTGGACAGGGAGGGCTACACCTTC.

The chain joins TRBV28 to TRBJ1-6; D is undetermined. V shed 6 bases and J shed 0 bases, with 15 bases lying between them. The CDR3 is 17 amino acids. The V gene's germline CDR1 is MDHEN and CDR2 SYDVKM. As DNA, the CDR3 is TGTGCCAGCAGCCACTCTACTGGGAGCTCCTATAATTCACCCCTCCACTTT. The encoded protein is CASSHSTGSSYNSPLHF.

The J gene is TRBJ1-5, the V gene TRBV12-3 or TRBV12-4; D gene ambiguous. V shed 6 bases and J shed 6 bases, with 9 bases lying between them. The CDR3 loop spans 12 amino acids. The CDR3 protein is CASSHTRQPQHF. CDR3 DNA sequence: TGTGCCAGCAGCCATACACGTCAGCCCCAGCATTTT.

The chain has TRBV7-9 and TRBJ2-3, with 9 bases identical to TRBD2. The CDR3 is 17 residues long. V lost 5 bases to trimming and J lost 5 bases; unmatched junction nucleotides: 14. Germline CDR1 and CDR2: SEHNR and FQNEAQ (reference sequence). The CDR3 DNA follows: TGTGCCAGCAGCCCCCTCGGAGTAGCGGGAGTGGTAGATACGCAGTATTTT. Its translation: CASSPLGVAGVVDTQYF.

This sequence joins TRBV19 and TRBJ2-2, with TRBD2 identical over 7 bases. V gave up 6 bases and J gave up 6 bases; unmatched junction bases: 4. Germline-derived CDR1 and CDR2 are LNHDA and SQIVND (reference sequence). The CDR3 contains 13 residues. The DNA of the CDR3 is TGTGCCAGTAGCGGGGAGGGCCCCGGGGAGCTGTTTTTT. Its protein is CASSGEGPGELFF.

The V call is TRBV6-5, the J call TRBJ1-2, with D possibly matching TRBD1 (5 bases). Germline CDR1 and CDR2: MNHEY and SVGAGI. The V end was cut by 5 bases, the J end by 6 bases, with 19 bases between. The CDR3 runs 15 residues. This CDR3 reads CASSPNRGDLHGYTF. The CDR3 nucleotides are TGTGCCAGCAGTCCCAACCGGGGGGACCTTCATGGCTACACCTTC.

This clone was found a few times. The V gene is TRBV28, the J gene TRBJ2-1; 7 bases are shared with TRBD1. Per the germline V gene, CDR1 is MDHEN and CDR2 is SYDVKM. J lost 5 bases, V lost 3 bases, and 4 bases had no gene match. The CDR3 has 14 residues. The CDR3 loop reads CASSLTGNNNEQFF. The CDR3 coding sequence is TGTGCCAGCAGTTTGACAGGGAACAACAATGAGCAGTTCTTC.

The chain links TRBV15 to TRBJ1-3, with unresolved D. This CDR3 region has 14 residues. V gave up 1 base and J gave up 3 bases, with 7 bases separating them. Germline-derived CDR1 and CDR2 are LNHNV and YYDKDF (reference sequence). In DNA form, the CDR3 reads TGTGCCACCAGCAGAGTCGGTGATGGAAACACCATATATTTT. Amino acids: CATSRVGDGNTIYF.

The V call is TRBV9, the J call TRBJ1-2; TRBD1 aligns across 10 bases. This CDR3 region has 16 residues. The germline CDR1 and CDR2 sequences are SGDLS and YYNGEE. Germline trimming cut 4 bases from V and 3 bases from J; bases unmatched to any gene: 9. DNA for the CDR3: TGTGCCAGCAGCCCTCACTCCGGGACAGGGGACTATGGCTACACCTTC. The encoded protein is CASSPHSGTGDYGYTF.

This chain joins TRBV2 and TRBJ1-4; D not certain. The CDR3 covers 15 residues. Trimming cost V 1 base and J 7 bases, with 13 bases left between them. Germline V lookup: CDR1 SNHLY, CDR2 FYNNEI. CDR3 protein: CASSEVRGGSEKLFF. The CDR3 bases are TGTGCCAGCAGTGAAGTGCGAGGAGGGTCTGAAAAACTGTTTTTT.

The V gene is TRBV5-4, the J gene TRBJ2-1; 10 bases map to TRBD2. The V and J ends lost 2 bases and 9 bases, in that order; junction bases with no gene match: 23. The CDR3 totals 20 residues. Germline-derived CDR1 and CDR2 are SGHNT and YYREEE (reference sequence). CDR3 in amino acids: CASSLRQGVAGGIRSIEQFF. DNA of the CDR3: TGTGCCAGCAGCTTAAGGCAGGGCGTAGCGGGAGGCATACGATCCATTGAGCAGTTCTTC.

The V gene is TRBV28, the J gene TRBJ2-6, with a tentative D call TRBD1 (5 bases). The CDR3 totals 16 residues. Trimming shortened V by 7 bases and J by 0 bases, and 13 bases separated the two germline ends. The germline CDR1 and CDR2 sequences are MDHEN and SYDVKM. In nucleotides, the CDR3 is TGTGCCAGCACGGACACCCTGAGCTCTGGGGCCAACGTCCTGACTTTC. Encoded protein: CASTDTLSSGANVLTF. Combining the CDR3 with reference TRBV28 and TRBJ2-6 gives the whole variable domain DVKVTQSSRYLVKRTGEKVFLECVQDMDHENMFWYRQDPGLGLRLIYFSYDVKMKEKGDIPEGYSVSREKKERFSLILESASTNQTSMYLCASTDTLSSGANVLTFGAGSRLTVL.

The gene calls are TRBV10-2 and TRBJ2-7, with TRBD1 matching over 7 bases. V lost 2 bases, J lost 3 bases, and 4 bases stayed unmatched. Germline CDR1 WSHSY, CDR2 SAAADI. The CDR3 is 14 amino acids. CDR3 sequence (DNA): TGCGCCAGCAGTGAGACAGGACAGGTCTACGAGCAGTACTTC. It yields the protein CASSETGQVYEQYF.

The chain couples TRBV3-1 (or the pseudogene TRBV3-2) to TRBJ2-7; D may be TRBD2 (6 bases). Per the germline V gene, CDR1 is LGHDT and CDR2 is YNNKEL (reference sequence). The CDR3 totals 13 residues. The V end was cut by 4 bases, the J end by 12 bases, with 19 bases between. CDR3 loop: CASSRGGTIPRYF. Written as DNA, the CDR3 is TGTGCCAGCAGCCGCGGCGGGACCATCCCCAGGTACTTC.

V usage is TRBV9 and J usage is TRBJ2-2; D perhaps matches TRBD1 (6 bases). CDR1 and CDR2 (germline): SGDLS, YYNGEE. Between the trimmed V and J ends, which lost 4 bases and 6 bases, there was a span of 16 bases. This CDR3 spans 15 amino acids. In DNA form, the CDR3 reads TGTGCCAGCAGCCCGACACAGGGTGTTTCCGGGGAGCTGTTTTTT. Protein: CASSPTQGVSGELFF.

The chain links TRBV28 to TRBJ2-7; perhaps TRBD1 as D (6 bases). Between the trimmed V and J ends, which lost 7 bases and 2 bases, there was a span of 15 bases. Per germline, CDR1 MDHEN and CDR2 SYDVKM. This CDR3 has 14 amino acids. CDR3 residues: CASKPSGVPYEQYF. Written as DNA, the CDR3 is TGTGCCAGCAAACCGTCAGGGGTGCCCTACGAGCAGTACTTC. Full variable domain (missing parts from reference TRBV28 and TRBJ2-7): DVKVTQSSRYLVKRTGEKVFLECVQDMDHENMFWYRQDPGLGLRLIYFSYDVKMKEKGDIPEGYSVSREKKERFSLILESASTNQTSMYLCASKPSGVPYEQYFGPGTRLTVT.

The rearrangement links TRBV11-2 to TRBJ2-7; D perhaps matches TRBD1 (6 bases). Germline lookup yields CDR1 SGHAT and CDR2 FQNNGV. V dropped 2 bases and J dropped 2 bases, with 10 bases sitting between them. This CDR3 has 14 residues. The CDR3 here is CASSLSGQPYEQYF. CDR3 nucleotide sequence: TGTGCCAGCAGCTTAAGTGGACAGCCCTACGAGCAGTACTTC.

This sequence joins TRBV6-2 or TRBV6-3 and TRBJ2-3; no clear D. V lost 1 base and J 4 bases, leaving 9 bases between the germline ends. The CDR3 totals 14 residues. Germline CDR1 and CDR2: MNHEY and SVGEGT. CDR3 region: CASSYYQVSDTQYF. The CDR3 DNA is TGTGCCAGCAGTTACTATCAGGTTTCAGATACGCAGTATTTT.

The chain joins TRBV5-1 to TRBJ1-1; 8 bases fit TRBD1. The CDR3 spans 15 residues. Trimming cost V 0 bases and J 3 bases; bases outside gene matches: 4. Per germline, CDR1 SGHRS and CDR2 YFSETQ. The CDR3 DNA sequence: TGCGCCAGCAGCTTGGTTACAGGGGGGGACACTGAAGCTTTCTTT. It is translated as CASSLVTGGDTEAFF.

This chain connects TRBV7-3 to TRBJ2-7; 9 bases map to TRBD2. J was trimmed by 4 bases and V by 1 base; bases with no gene match: 8. This CDR3 comprises 16 residues. CDR1 and CDR2 from the germline V gene are SGHTA and FQGTGA. CDR3 in amino acids: CASSLMSSGTLYEQYF. DNA of the CDR3: TGTGCCAGCAGCTTAATGTCTAGCGGGACATTATACGAGCAGTACTTC. Drawing the rest from reference TRBV7-3 and TRBJ2-7, the complete variable domain is GAGVSQTPSNKVTEKGKYVELRCDPISGHTALYWYRQSLGQGPEFLIYFQGTGAADDSGLPNDRFFAVRPEGSVSTLKIQRTERGDSAVYLCASSLMSSGTLYEQYFGPGTRLTVT.

The count of this clone is one. The chain employs TRBV14 and TRBJ1-3; D is ambiguous. CDR3 length: 13 amino acids. Germline CDR1 and CDR2: SGHDN and FVKESK. V lost 4 bases, J lost 4 bases, and 8 bases lay in between. The CDR3 sequence: CASSLSRGNTIYF. Here the CDR3 DNA reads TGTGCCAGCAGCCTTTCACGGGGAAACACCATATATTTT.

This clone showed up many times. The chain recombines TRBV10-1 with TRBJ2-3, with TRBD2 identical over 9 bases. CDR3 size: 15 residues. Germline V gene sequence: CDR1 WNHNN, CDR2 SYGVQD (reference sequence). V lost 3 bases, J lost 2 bases, and 3 bases stayed unmatched. CDR3: CASSDVAGDTDTQYF. The DNA for the CDR3 is TGCGCCAGCAGTGATGTAGCGGGAGACACAGATACGCAGTATTTT.

This chain links TRBV9 with TRBJ2-1; TRBD1 aligns across 7 bases. Germline CDR1 SGDLS, CDR2 YYNGEE. V gave up 0 bases and J gave up 4 bases; unmatched junction bases: 7. The CDR3 is 16 amino acids. DNA for the CDR3: TGTGCCAGCAGCGTAGCGTCAGGGGGATGGTACAATGAGCAGTTCTTC. This codes for CASSVASGGWYNEQFF.

The chain is built from TRBV2 and TRBJ2-7; 9 bases match TRBD2. Trimming cost V 4 bases and J 3 bases; bases outside gene matches: 4. This CDR3 has 14 residues. Germline CDR1 SNHLY, CDR2 FYNNEI. The CDR3 region is CASSVGLASYEQYF. The CDR3 nucleotides read TGTGCCAGCAGTGTAGGACTAGCGAGCTACGAGCAGTACTTC.

The CDR3, as DNA: TGCGCCAGCAGCGTCACAGGGGATGGATATGGCTACACCTTC. It codes for CASSVTGDGYGYTF. The rearrangement uses TRBV5-1 and TRBJ1-2; TRBD1 aligns across 7 bases. Germline lookup yields CDR1 SGHRS and CDR2 YFSETQ. The ends lost 4 bases at V and 5 bases at J; junction bases unmatched: 8. The CDR3 is 14 amino acids.